Listed here are 30 T cell receptor beta chains from one sample, sequenced in a study of T cells after yellow fever vaccination. TCRdb used MiXCR to reprocess the 5' RACE reads, holding one entry per CDR3 protein. The table includes approximately 610,000 distinct CDR3 sequences, about 15% detected once. The sequencing used PBMCs, collected roughly 5 days after the first yellow fever vaccination. These receptors all stem from a man younger than 35 who received the YFV17D yellow fever vaccine.

A word on this clonotype: A much bigger clone sits one base away, suggesting this may be a read error. This sequence joins TRBV12-3 or TRBV12-4 and TRBJ2-5, with TRBD1 identical over 8 bases. The CDR3 length is 16 residues. In DNA, the CDR3 is TGTGCCACCAGTTTAGTCAGGGGGCAGGGGCAAGAGACCCAGTACTTC. Amino acid sequence: CATSLVRGQGQETQYF.

CDR3 amino acids: CASTSPASQVTQYF. In DNA form, the CDR3 reads TGTGCCAGCACTTCCCCGGCTAGCCAGGTTACGCAGTATTTT. The rearrangement links TRBV28 to TRBJ2-3; possibly TRBD2 for D (5 bases). The germline V gene encodes CDR1 MDHEN and CDR2 SYDVKM. Trimming cost V 7 bases and J 8 bases, with 19 bases left between them. This CDR3 spans 14 amino acids.

This clonotype turned up a few times. The CDR3 region has the DNA TGTGCCACCAGTGACCCCCCTCAAGAGACCCAGTACTTC. Protein: CATSDPPQETQYF. The chain recombines TRBV24-1 with TRBJ2-5; D is unclear. V lost 4 bases to trimming and J lost 2 bases, with 7 bases between them. The CDR3 is 13 residues long. CDR1 is KGHDR, CDR2 SFDVKD, per germline.

V is TRBV20-1 and J is TRBJ1-2, with 8 bases aligning to TRBD1. V dropped 5 bases and J dropped 5; count of bases not matched to a gene: 10. The germline CDR1 and CDR2 sequences are DFQATT and SNEGSKA (reference sequence). The length of the CDR3 is 14 residues. The CDR3 DNA sequence: TGCAGTGCTCGTGACAGGGGAAGTGTGTATGGCTACACCTTC. It specifies CSARDRGSVYGYTF.

This clonotype occurred a few times. This rearrangement joins TRBV3-1 to TRBJ1-3; D not certain. There are 16 residues in the CDR3. Per the germline V gene, CDR1 is LGHDT and CDR2 is YNNKEL (reference sequence). The V gene lost 1 base and the J gene lost 3 bases, with 13 bases spanning the gap. The CDR3, as DNA: TGTGCCAGCAGCCAAGGCGATTGGGGAGGTGGAAACACCATATATTTT. This translates into CASSQGDWGGGNTIYF.

This clonotype has only a few counts. The rearrangement uses TRBV20-1 and TRBJ2-2; 7 bases line up with TRBD1. The CDR3 totals 15 residues. V was pared by 1 base and J by 4 bases, with 6 bases of the junction left unmatched. CDR1 and CDR2 from the germline V gene are DFQATT and SNEGSKA (reference sequence). The CDR3 DNA sequence: TGCAGTGCTAGAGCAGGGGGTTGGGGCACCGGGGAGCTGTTTTTT. Encoded protein: CSARAGGWGTGELFF.

V usage is TRBV6-1 and J usage is TRBJ1-2; D is ambiguous. With 0 bases removed from V and 8 bases from J, the gap between germline ends came to 7 bases. Germline-derived CDR1 and CDR2 are MNHNS and SASEGT. This CDR3 is 12 amino acids long. For the CDR3, the DNA is TGTGCCAGCAGTGAAGCCCCGGTAGGCTACACCTTC. Protein: CASSEAPVGYTF.

There are many counts of this clonotype. This chain connects TRBV9 to TRBJ2-2; D remains ambiguous. Germline lookup yields CDR1 SGDLS and CDR2 YYNGEE. CDR3 size: 13 residues. Deletions cut 0 bases from V and 4 bases from J, with 4 bases between. The CDR3 region has the DNA TGTGCCAGCAGCGTAGATCCCACCGGGGAGCTGTTTTTT. Its translation is CASSVDPTGELFF. Supplemented by reference TRBV9 and TRBJ2-2, the full variable domain reads DSGVTQTPKHLITATGQRVTLRCSPRSGDLSVYWYQQSLDQGLQFLIQYYNGEERAKGNILERFSAQQFPDLHSELNLSSLELGDSALYFCASSVDPTGELFFGEGSRLTVL.

This clonotype was detected only a few times. The V gene is TRBV30, the J gene TRBJ2-3; TRBD1 or TRBD2 may be the D gene (6 bases each). Trimming pared 0 bases from V and 2 bases from J, leaving 12 bases between. CDR3 length: 15 amino acids. Looked up from germline, CDR1 is GTSNPN and CDR2 is SVGIG (reference sequence). The CDR3 loop is CAWSVLRGLTDTQYF. CDR3 nucleotides: TGTGCCTGGAGTGTTTTACGGGGGCTCACAGATACGCAGTATTTT.

This clonotype was observed at least ten times. V and J are TRBV25-1 and TRBJ1-1; the D is unclear. The CDR3 sequence is 12 residues long. V was shortened by 3 bases and J by 5 bases, with 7 bases between the two germline ends. The germline CDR1 and CDR2 sequences are MGHDK and SYGVNS. CDR3 sequence: CASSDSQTEAFF. The DNA of the CDR3 is TGTGCCAGCAGTGACTCCCAAACTGAAGCTTTCTTT.

This clonotype has just a few counts. This chain uses TRBV2 with TRBJ2-5; the D gene could be TRBD1 or TRBD2 (6 bases each). Per germline, CDR1 SNHLY and CDR2 FYNNEI. The CDR3 totals 16 residues. V was cut by 1 base and J by 5 bases, with 17 bases left in between. The CDR3 DNA reads TGTGCCAGCAGTGAAGAAGCCGGGGGCTCCGGGGAGACCCAGTACTTC. This sequence encodes CASSEEAGGSGETQYF. Drawing the rest from reference TRBV2 and TRBJ2-5, the complete variable domain is EPEVTQTPSHQVTQMGQEVILRCVPISNHLYFYWYRQILGQKVEFLVSFYNNEISEKSEIFDDQFSVERPDGSNFTLKIRSTKLEDSAMYFCASSEEAGGSGETQYFGPGTRLLVL.

This clonotype occurred a few times. The chain uses TRBV7-2 and TRBJ2-3; weak D call: TRBD1 (6 bases). This CDR3 is built from 14 residues. Trimming left V 5 bases short and J 9 bases short, with 18 bases between. CDR1 and CDR2 from the germline V gene are SGHTA and FQGNSA. The CDR3 sequence is CASSDQQGWGTQYF. The CDR3 nucleotides are TGTGCCAGCAGCGACCAACAGGGCTGGGGCACGCAGTATTTT.

V and J are TRBV4-1 and TRBJ1-5; 7 nucleotides line up with TRBD1. Unmatched junction bases numbered 5, after V lost 1 base and J lost 5 bases. This CDR3 region has 15 residues. Germline V CDR1 and CDR2: MGHRA, YSYEKL. The DNA of the CDR3 is TGCGCCAGCAGCCAAGGATTCCAGGGGGATCAGCCCCAGCATTTT. Its translation is CASSQGFQGDQPQHF.

This clonotype was counted ten times or more. V is TRBV29-1 and J is TRBJ1-1; no definite D call. The V gene's germline CDR1 is SQVTM and CDR2 ANQGSEA. The CDR3 has 11 amino acids. V was trimmed by 2 bases and J by 4 bases, leaving 5 bases between them. CDR3 amino acids: CSVEWGTEAFF. The CDR3 nucleotides read TGCAGCGTTGAATGGGGCACTGAAGCTTTCTTT.

The chain recombines TRBV29-1 with TRBJ1-1, with D tentatively TRBD1 (5 bases). CDR1 and CDR2 (germline): SQVTM, ANQGSEA. The CDR3 has 13 amino acids. Trimming left V 7 bases short and J 0 bases short, with 12 bases between. The CDR3 region is CSASGTVNTEAFF. The CDR3 nucleotides are TGCAGCGCCTCAGGGACGGTGAACACTGAAGCTTTCTTT.

This clonotype has a handful of counts. The chain's CDR3 is CASSLSRFGTQYF. The CDR3, as DNA: TGTGCCAGCAGTTTATCGCGGTTCGGTACGCAGTATTTT. V usage is TRBV28 and J usage is TRBJ2-3; D not certain. The CDR3 contains 13 residues. V lost 1 base and J 8 bases, leaving 10 bases between the germline ends. CDR1 is MDHEN and CDR2 is SYDVKM in the germline V gene.

This chain connects TRBV14 to TRBJ2-7; D possibly corresponds to TRBD1 (6 bases). The length of the CDR3 is 15 residues. The germline V gene encodes CDR1 SGHDN and CDR2 FVKESK. The V end lost 1 base, the J end lost 1 base, and 11 bases lay between the germline ends. CDR3 DNA sequence: TGTGCCAGCAGCCAAGTCACAGGGAAGTCCTACGAGCAGTACGTC. Encoded protein: CASSQVTGKSYEQYV.

In this sample, this clonotype turned up many times. The chain is built from TRBV11-2 and TRBJ1-1; D is unresolved. The CDR3 covers 12 residues. Germline V gives CDR1 SGHAT, CDR2 FQNNGV. The V end lost 3 bases, the J end lost 6 bases, and 8 bases lay between the germline ends. The CDR3: CASSFPGAEAFF. The CDR3 coding sequence is TGTGCCAGCAGCTTCCCGGGAGCTGAAGCTTTCTTT.

This clonotype has only a few counts. This chain links TRBV4-3 with TRBJ2-1; 8 bases agree with TRBD2. From germline, CDR1 is LGHNA and CDR2 YSLEER. V gave up 3 bases and J gave up 4 bases; unmatched junction bases: 14. The CDR3 contains 18 residues. CDR3 amino acids: CASSQSTAGRGVYNEQFF. DNA of the CDR3: TGCGCCAGCAGCCAGAGTACCGCTGGGCGGGGGGTTTACAATGAGCAGTTCTTC.

Only a few counts were recorded for this clonotype. The V call is TRBV21-1, the J call TRBJ1-1; no DNA check was done on the table's D call, TRBD1. TRBV21-1 is a documented pseudogene. CDR3 length: 18 residues. The DNA of the CDR3 is TGTGCCAGCAGCAAACTGGGGTCGGCAGGGGATGGGGACACTGAAGCTTTCTTT. Translation gives CASSKLGSAGDGDTEAFF.

This clonotype was seen more than once but under ten times. The chain links TRBV12-3 or TRBV12-4 to TRBJ1-1; D unclear. This CDR3 comprises 11 residues. Between the trimmed V and J ends, which lost 2 bases and 11 bases, there was a span of 9 bases. The CDR3 region is CASSLRGRAFF. In DNA form, the CDR3 reads TGTGCCAGCAGTTTACGGGGTAGGGCTTTCTTT.

Only a few counts were recorded for this clonotype. The chain couples TRBV4-3 to TRBJ1-6; a possible D gene is TRBD1 (6 bases). The CDR3 extends over 13 amino acids. The V end lost 1 base, the J end lost 12 bases, and 10 bases lay between the germline ends. Germline V CDR1 and CDR2: LGHNA, YSLEER. The CDR3 spells CASSQGRGGPLHF. The CDR3 nucleotides read TGCGCCAGCAGCCAAGGCAGAGGGGGACCCCTCCACTTT.

In this sample, this clonotype turned up a few times. This chain connects TRBV4-3 to TRBJ2-3, with 7 bases lining up with TRBD2. Germline V gene lookup returns CDR1 LGHNA and CDR2 YSLEER. The ends lost 4 bases at V and 9 bases at J; junction bases unmatched: 13. The CDR3 is made up of 15 amino acids. CDR3 DNA: TGCGCCAGCAGCCGTAGGGACCACGCCGGGGGGACGCAGTATTTT. Residues: CASSRRDHAGGTQYF.

V and J are TRBV6-2 or TRBV6-3 and TRBJ2-3; D call uncertain. Per the germline V gene, CDR1 is MNHEY and CDR2 is SVGEGT. Trimming removed 6 bases from V and 1 base from J, with 11 bases in between. The CDR3 has 14 amino acids. The CDR3 nucleotides read TGTGCCAGCAGCCCAGATCCCGGCACAGATACGCAGTATTTT. Translating gives CASSPDPGTDTQYF.

This clonotype was counted between two and nine times. The V gene is TRBV10-2, the J gene TRBJ1-4; D not resolved. This CDR3 region has 15 residues. Germline loops: CDR1 WSHSY, CDR2 SAAADI. Trimming left V 3 bases short and J 7 bases short, with 15 bases between. The CDR3 loop is CASSERAVNPEKLFF. DNA for the CDR3: TGCGCCAGCAGTGAAAGAGCGGTAAACCCTGAAAAACTGTTTTTT.

This rearrangement joins TRBV19 to TRBJ1-5, with a possible D match to TRBD1 (5 bases). CDR1 LNHDA and CDR2 SQIVND come from the germline V gene (reference sequence). V lost 5 bases and J 4 bases, leaving 21 bases between the germline ends. The CDR3 loop spans 17 amino acids. The CDR3 coding sequence is TGTGCCAGTAGTTCATTAGAATCCGGGACGGCTAATCAGCCCCAGCATTTT. This sequence encodes CASSSLESGTANQPQHF. The entire variable domain, with the rest obtained from reference TRBV19 and TRBJ1-5, is as follows: DGGITQSPKYLFRKEGQNVTLSCEQNLNHDAMYWYRQDPGQGLRLIYYSQIVNDFQKGDIAEGYSVSREKKESFPLTVTSAQKNPTAFYLCASSSLESGTANQPQHFGDGTRLSIL.

This rearrangement joins TRBV6-2 or TRBV6-3 to TRBJ1-5, with D possibly TRBD1 on 6 matching bases. Trimming shortened V by 6 bases and J by 5 bases, and 11 bases separated the two germline ends. Germline V gives CDR1 MNHEY, CDR2 SVGEGT. This CDR3 spans 13 amino acids. The CDR3, as DNA: TGTGCCAGCAGCCAGGGGTCCTATCAGCCCCAGCATTTT. It specifies CASSQGSYQPQHF.

The V call is TRBV7-6, the J call TRBJ1-2; no reliable D call. V gave up 7 bases and J gave up 4 bases, with 22 bases separating them. Germline V gene data show CDR1 as SGHVS and CDR2 as FNYEAQ. This CDR3 spans 16 amino acids. The CDR3 nucleotides read TGTGCCAGCACGCAAGGCGGGATACCTACTCTCTATGGCTACACCTTC. As protein: CASTQGGIPTLYGYTF.

The rearrangement uses TRBV3-1 and TRBJ2-7, with D possibly being TRBD1 (5 bases). The V end was cut by 0 bases, the J end by 4 bases, with 13 bases between. Germline loops: CDR1 LGHDT, CDR2 YNNKEL (reference sequence). This CDR3 is built from 15 residues. The CDR3 nucleotides read TGTGCCAGCAGCCAAGATGCCTTAGGGGCGTACGAGCAGTACTTC. Its translation is CASSQDALGAYEQYF.

This clonotype was counted a few times. V usage is TRBV20-1 and J usage is TRBJ1-1; weak D call: TRBD1 (5 bases). Trimming left V 6 bases short and J 6 bases short, with 14 bases between. The CDR3 length is 12 residues. The germline V gene has CDR1 DFQATT and CDR2 SNEGSKA (reference sequence). CDR3 in amino acids: CSARVRDAEAFF. Written as DNA, the CDR3 is TGCAGTGCCAGGGTGAGGGACGCTGAAGCTTTCTTT.